The 23 T cell receptor beta chains reported below all come from one sample, sequenced in a study of T cell responses to AZD1222 COVID-19 vaccine. Clones were sequenced by immunoSEQ multiplex PCR, and TCRdb holds only the in-frame ones, with some missing. The sample lists around 160,000 clones; 80% to 85% were seen once. Specimen: peripheral blood, collected on day 0 of MenACWY control vaccination. These receptors were collected from an adult in good health.

This clone has a handful of counts. The chain carries TRBV5-6 and TRBJ2-2; D may match TRBD1 or TRBD2 (5 bases each). V was pared by 2 bases and J by 2 bases, with 10 bases between. This CDR3 contains 15 residues. Germline V CDR1 and CDR2: SGHDT, YYEEEE. CDR3 bases: TGTGCCAGCAGCTTCCCAGGGACCAACACCGGGGAGCTGTTTTTT. Its protein product is CASSFPGTNTGELFF.

The V call is TRBV7-8, the J call TRBJ1-5; 7 nucleotides line up with TRBD1. The germline CDR1 and CDR2 sequences are SGHVS and FQNEAQ. The CDR3 is 15 amino acids. V trimming: 0 bases; J trimming: 10 bases; junction bases outside the gene matches: 9. CDR3 DNA sequence: TGTGCCAGCAGCTTAGCCGACAGGGCCCGATCCCCCCAGCATTTT. It codes for CASSLADRARSPQHF.

The chain employs TRBV29-1 and TRBJ1-1, with 7 bases lining up with TRBD1. The V gene end was trimmed by 6 bases and the J gene end by 0 bases; junction bases not matched to a gene: 4. CDR1 and CDR2 (germline): SQVTM, ANQGSEA. The CDR3 consists of 13 residues. The chain's CDR3 is CSVGDRLNTEAFF. CDR3 coding DNA: TGCAGCGTGGGGGACAGACTGAACACTGAAGCTTTCTTT.

The chain joins TRBV5-1 to TRBJ2-7; D uncertain. This CDR3 is 15 amino acids long. Deletions cut 0 bases from V and 4 bases from J, with 14 bases between. CDR1 is SGHRS, CDR2 YFSETQ, per germline. The CDR3 nucleotides are TGCGCCAGCAGCTTGGCCGCCGGAGACCAATACGAGCAGTACTTC. It yields the protein CASSLAAGDQYEQYF.

The chain has TRBV19 and TRBJ1-1, with 7 nucleotides matching TRBD1. The germline gives CDR1 LNHDA, CDR2 SQIVND (reference sequence). V was pared by 2 bases and J by 3 bases, with 6 bases of the junction left unmatched. CDR3 length: 15 amino acids. The CDR3 here is CASSIQQGRYTEAFF. The DNA for the CDR3 is TGTGCCAGTAGTATACAACAGGGGCGGTACACTGAAGCTTTCTTT.

The V call is TRBV6-2 or TRBV6-3, the J call TRBJ1-5; the D is unclear. The CDR3 is made up of 13 amino acids. Per germline, CDR1 MNHEY and CDR2 SVGEGT. V lost 0 bases and J 1 base, leaving 1 base between the germline ends. CDR3 sequence (DNA): TGTGCCAGCAGTTACTCGAGCAATCAGCCCCAGCATTTT. This sequence encodes CASSYSSNQPQHF.

The gene calls are TRBV19 and TRBJ2-3; the match to TRBD2 covers 7 bases. V was clipped by 8 bases and J by 2 bases; unmatched bases: 7. In germline, CDR1 is LNHDA, CDR2 SQIVND (reference sequence). The CDR3 consists of 14 residues. CDR3: CASQSRDYTDTQYF. CDR3 sequence (DNA): TGTGCCAGTCAATCTCGGGACTACACAGATACGCAGTATTTT.

V is TRBV10-1 and J is TRBJ1-1; no definite D call. This CDR3 spans 17 amino acids. Germline values: CDR1 WNHNN, CDR2 SYGVQD (reference sequence). Trimming removed 7 bases from V and 4 bases from J, with 25 bases in between. CDR3 DNA sequence: TGCGCCAGCAAGGTTATGCGGGAGCCAGGATCCTCCACTGAAGCTTTCTTT. It yields the protein CASKVMREPGSSTEAFF.

This clone was seen more than once but under ten times. The rearrangement links TRBV9 to TRBJ1-5, with a weak D call TRBD1 (6 bases). The CDR3 length is 15 residues. V was clipped by 0 bases and J by 5 bases, with 12 bases between them. Germline V gene sequence: CDR1 SGDLS, CDR2 YYNGEE. CDR3 sequence reads: CASSVGSGGDQPQHF. The CDR3 DNA sequence: TGTGCCAGCAGCGTAGGATCGGGGGGCGATCAGCCCCAGCATTTT. The full variable domain, completed using reference TRBV9 and TRBJ1-5, is DSGVTQTPKHLITATGQRVTLRCSPRSGDLSVYWYQQSLDQGLQFLIQYYNGEERAKGNILERFSAQQFPDLHSELNLSSLELGDSALYFCASSVGSGGDQPQHFGDGTRLSIL.

This chain uses TRBV11-3 with TRBJ2-1; 7 bases agree with TRBD1. There are 13 residues in the CDR3. V was clipped by 5 bases and J by 8 bases; unmatched bases: 6. Per the germline V gene, CDR1 is SGHNT and CDR2 is YENEEA. The CDR3 is CASSLQQGHEQFF. The CDR3, as DNA: TGTGCCAGCAGCCTCCAACAGGGGCATGAGCAGTTCTTC.

This clone has just one count. This chain connects TRBV19 to TRBJ2-7, with a weak D call TRBD1 (6 bases). V was trimmed by 4 bases and J by 4 bases, leaving 14 bases between them. The CDR3 has 14 amino acids. Germline assignment: CDR1 LNHDA and CDR2 SQIVND (reference sequence). The CDR3 region has the DNA TGTGCCAGTAGTAAGGACAGTCCCCATTACGAGCAGTACTTC. It encodes CASSKDSPHYEQYF. The whole variable domain, filled in from reference TRBV19 and TRBJ2-7, reads DGGITQSPKYLFRKEGQNVTLSCEQNLNHDAMYWYRQDPGQGLRLIYYSQIVNDFQKGDIAEGYSVSREKKESFPLTVTSAQKNPTAFYLCASSKDSPHYEQYFGPGTRLTVT.

This chain's CDR3 is CASSPQGAGKTQYF. The CDR3 coding sequence is TGTGCCAGCAGTCCACAGGGGGCGGGTAAGACCCAGTACTTC. This rearrangement joins TRBV27 to TRBJ2-5; 9 bases are a match to TRBD1. CDR3 length: 14 residues. Germline lookup yields CDR1 MNHEY and CDR2 SMNVEV (reference sequence). V was clipped by 5 bases and J by 6 bases; unmatched bases: 7.

This chain connects TRBV11-2 to TRBJ2-5; TRBD2 agrees at 12 bases. CDR1 SGHAT and CDR2 FQNNGV come from the germline V gene. The V and J ends lost 6 bases and 5 bases, in that order; junction bases with no gene match: 10. The CDR3 contains 16 residues. The CDR3 sequence is CASSPRLAGGRETQYF. The CDR3 nucleotides are TGTGCCAGCAGTCCCCGGCTAGCGGGGGGGCGCGAGACCCAGTACTTC.

This rearrangement joins TRBV25-1 to TRBJ2-3, with a possible D match to TRBD1 (6 bases). This CDR3 spans 16 amino acids. V lost 2 bases, J lost 5 bases, and 17 bases lay in between. Per the germline V gene, CDR1 is MGHDK and CDR2 is SYGVNS. The CDR3, as DNA: TGTGCCAGCAGTGAAATTGTGGGACACATAGGAGATACGCAGTATTTT. The encoded protein is CASSEIVGHIGDTQYF.

This clone was detected only once. This chain links TRBV18 with TRBJ1-4, with 11 bases matching TRBD1. This CDR3 is built from 15 residues. From germline, CDR1 is KGHSH and CDR2 LQKENI. V lost 1 base and J lost 6; bases outside the gene matches: 1. For the CDR3, the DNA is TGTGCCAGCTCACCACGGACAGGGGGCGATGAAAAACTGTTTTTT. It translates to CASSPRTGGDEKLFF.

This clone was counted only a few times. The V gene is TRBV28, the J gene TRBJ1-5; a weak D match, TRBD1 (6 bases). In germline, CDR1 is MDHEN, CDR2 SYDVKM. The CDR3 runs 11 residues. V shed 10 bases and J shed 7 bases, with 11 bases lying between them. In DNA, the CDR3 is TGTGCCACTAGGGGGGGGCAGCCCCAGCATTTT. Encoded protein: CATRGGQPQHF. The variable domain in full, completed from reference TRBV28 and TRBJ1-5, reads DVKVTQSSRYLVKRTGEKVFLECVQDMDHENMFWYRQDPGLGLRLIYFSYDVKMKEKGDIPEGYSVSREKKERFSLILESASTNQTSMYLCATRGGQPQHFGDGTRLSIL.

The chain joins TRBV9 to TRBJ2-5; 8 bases agree with TRBD2. J gave up 1 base and V 1 base, and 3 bases lay outside the gene matches. Germline CDR1 and CDR2: SGDLS and YYNGEE. The length of the CDR3 is 15 residues. CDR3 residues: CASSVRGGFQETQYF. The CDR3 coding sequence is TGTGCCAGCAGCGTACGCGGGGGGTTCCAAGAGACCCAGTACTTC. Looking up the rest from reference TRBV9 and TRBJ2-5 gives the full variable domain: DSGVTQTPKHLITATGQRVTLRCSPRSGDLSVYWYQQSLDQGLQFLIQYYNGEERAKGNILERFSAQQFPDLHSELNLSSLELGDSALYFCASSVRGGFQETQYFGPGTRLLVL.

The chain links TRBV5-6 to TRBJ2-3; TRBD2 agrees at 7 bases. V was clipped by 0 bases and J by 0 bases; unmatched bases: 4. The V gene's germline CDR1 is SGHDT and CDR2 YYEEEE. The CDR3 is 16 amino acids. The CDR3 DNA sequence: TGTGCCAGCAGCTTGGCCTCGGGGGGAAGCACAGATACGCAGTATTTT. It is translated as CASSLASGGSTDTQYF.

CDR3 residues: CASSPLRGPYNEQFF. CDR3 DNA: TGTGCCAGCAGTCCCCTCCGGGGTCCTTACAATGAGCAGTTCTTC. This chain uses TRBV27 with TRBJ2-1; weak D call: TRBD2 (5 bases). From germline, CDR1 is MNHEY and CDR2 SMNVEV (reference sequence). The CDR3 consists of 15 residues. V lost 5 bases, J lost 4 bases, and 15 bases lay in between.

This clone has just one count. V and J are TRBV3-1 (or the pseudogene TRBV3-2) and TRBJ2-7, with 10 nucleotides matching TRBD1. This CDR3 has 15 residues. Germline V gene data show CDR1 as LGHDT and CDR2 as YNNKEL (reference sequence). Trimming at V came to 4 bases and at J to 1 base, leaving 4 bases not matched to a gene. CDR3 region: CASSPGQGLSYEQYF. The CDR3 DNA sequence: TGTGCCAGCAGCCCGGGACAGGGGCTATCCTACGAGCAGTACTTC.

The gene calls are TRBV9 and TRBJ1-6; 7 bases align to TRBD1. Germline CDR1 and CDR2: SGDLS and YYNGEE. V trimming: 3 bases; J trimming: 9 bases; junction bases outside the gene matches: 9. This CDR3 has 15 residues. The CDR3 spells CASSANTGVFSPLHF. Here the CDR3 DNA reads TGTGCCAGCAGCGCTAATACAGGGGTTTTTTCACCCCTCCACTTT.

The chain carries TRBV6-5 and TRBJ2-1; D remains ambiguous. CDR3 length: 10 residues. CDR1 and CDR2 (germline): MNHEY, SVGAGI. V lost 7 bases and J lost 7, with 5 bases in between. For the CDR3, the DNA is TGTGCCAGCAATAGGAATGAGCAGTTCTTC. It translates to CASNRNEQFF.

The chain is built from TRBV10-3 and TRBJ2-3, with 10 bases lining up with TRBD2. V lost 3 bases to trimming and J lost 3 bases; unmatched junction nucleotides: 9. The CDR3 loop spans 17 amino acids. Germline CDR1 ENHRY, CDR2 SYGVKD. The CDR3 region has the DNA TGTGCCATCAGTGACGGGTGGGGGACTAGCGTTACAGATACGCAGTATTTT. It yields the protein CAISDGWGTSVTDTQYF.